What follows are 32 T cell receptor beta chains derived from one specimen sequenced in a study of OX40 agonist ivuxolimab in advanced cancers. Sequencing used immunoSEQ multiplex PCR; TCRdb keeps in-frame clones, though not all of them. The repertoire holds 80,000 to 100,000 clones, 85% to 95% seen once, with around 0.28% in the top ten. Sequences were derived from CD4+ or CD8+ T cells sorted from blood, sampled in a trial of the OX40 agonist ivuxolimab. These receptors were obtained from an adult with an advanced solid tumor such as melanoma, head and neck, liver or kidney cancer.

The rearrangement joins TRBV11-3 to TRBJ1-6; D ambiguous. The germline gives CDR1 SGHNT, CDR2 YENEEA. This CDR3 contains 15 residues. Trimming stripped 4 bases from V and 8 bases from J, with 15 bases between. CDR3 nucleotides: TGTGCCAGCAGCTCTGGAGGACCGGAGGATTCACCCCTCCACTTT. It yields the protein CASSSGGPEDSPLHF.

This chain connects TRBV28 to TRBJ2-1, with TRBD2 matching over 10 bases. With 6 bases clipped from V and 5 bases from J, the junction kept 7 bases outside the gene matches. From germline, CDR1 is MDHEN and CDR2 SYDVKM. This CDR3 is built from 15 residues. CDR3 in amino acids: CASSLLAGKDNEQFF. CDR3 sequence (DNA): TGTGCCAGCAGCCTACTAGCGGGGAAGGACAATGAGCAGTTCTTC.

The chain links TRBV2 to TRBJ1-3; TRBD1 matches 7 bases. Germline-derived CDR1 and CDR2 are SNHLY and FYNNEI. V lost 3 bases and J lost 1; bases outside the gene matches: 3. This CDR3 spans 15 amino acids. The CDR3 protein is CASSEWDRSGNTIYF. DNA for the CDR3: TGTGCCAGCAGTGAGTGGGACAGATCTGGAAACACCATATATTTT.

This rearrangement joins TRBV28 to TRBJ2-1; 9 positions match TRBD2. In germline, CDR1 is MDHEN, CDR2 SYDVKM. V gave up 2 bases and J gave up 5 bases; unmatched junction bases: 4. The CDR3 totals 15 residues. The CDR3 sequence: CASSLGGGADNEQFF. The CDR3 DNA is TGTGCCAGCAGTTTAGGCGGGGGGGCCGACAATGAGCAGTTCTTC.

The chain recombines TRBV9 with TRBJ2-3, with 10 bases that match TRBD2. Germline CDR1 reads SGDLS; CDR2 reads YYNGEE. The CDR3 runs 15 residues. The V segment lost 7 bases and the J segment 4 bases; nucleotides outside the gene matches: 9. This CDR3 reads CASGRSGGAPDTQYF. As DNA, the CDR3 is TGTGCCAGCGGAAGGAGCGGGGGGGCCCCAGATACGCAGTATTTT.

With respect to this clone: Other DNA sequences in the sample encode the same CDR3. The chain uses TRBV5-1 and TRBJ1-1; D is possibly TRBD1 (5 bases). This CDR3 region has 16 residues. Between the trimmed V and J ends, which lost 0 bases and 7 bases, there was a span of 19 bases. Germline CDR1 and CDR2: SGHRS and YFSETQ. The CDR3 region is CASSLVEGPRPGEAFF. The CDR3 DNA is TGCGCCAGCAGCTTGGTAGAGGGGCCTCGTCCGGGTGAAGCTTTCTTT.

This sequence joins TRBV5-5 and TRBJ1-5; D is possibly TRBD1 (6 bases). V was shortened by 1 base and J by 3 bases, with 8 bases between the two germline ends. The CDR3 extends over 14 amino acids. Germline V gene data show CDR1 as SGHKS and CDR2 as YYEKEE (reference sequence). CDR3 protein: CASSLPGANQPQHF. The DNA for the CDR3 is TGTGCCAGCAGCTTGCCAGGGGCCAATCAGCCCCAGCATTTT.

The rearrangement uses TRBV7-6 and TRBJ2-2; 7 bases match TRBD2. The germline V gene has CDR1 SGHVS and CDR2 FNYEAQ. With V trimmed by 0 bases and J by 6 bases, 1 base remained unmatched. The CDR3 covers 14 residues. The CDR3 DNA follows: TGTGCCAGCAGCTTAGCGGGAGGGTCCGGGGAGCTGTTTTTT. It encodes CASSLAGGSGELFF.

The CDR3 DNA reads as TGTGCCAGCAGCTACGTTAGCACAGATACGCAGTATTTT. It is translated as CASSYVSTDTQYF. The chain uses TRBV7-8 and TRBJ2-3; D is unresolved. Trimming took 4 bases from V and 0 from J, leaving 5 bases between them. CDR1 and CDR2 from the germline V gene are SGHVS and FQNEAQ. The CDR3 has 13 amino acids. Full variable domain (rest looked up from reference TRBV7-8 and TRBJ2-3): GAGVSQSPRYKVAKRGQDVALRCDPISGHVSLFWYQQALGQGPEFLTYFQNEAQLDKSGLPSDRFFAERPEGSVSTLKIQRTQQEDSAVYLCASSYVSTDTQYFGPGTRLTVL.

The V call is TRBV20-1, the J call TRBJ2-3; no clear D gene. The germline V gene has CDR1 DFQATT and CDR2 SNEGSKA (reference sequence). CDR3 length: 11 residues. V dropped 3 bases and J dropped 5 bases, with 6 bases sitting between them. CDR3 DNA sequence: TGCAGTGCTAGTCTCATAGATACGCAGTATTTT. This encodes CSASLIDTQYF.

This clone was observed a single time. This chain joins TRBV10-3 and TRBJ1-5; 11 nucleotides align to TRBD1. The V gene's germline CDR1 is ENHRY and CDR2 SYGVKD. This CDR3 region has 16 residues. Trimming took 10 bases from V and 1 from J; bases not matched to a gene: 9. The DNA for the CDR3 is TGTGCCACAATGGGACAGGGGGATGCGAGCAATCAGCCCCAGCATTTT. Translating gives CATMGQGDASNQPQHF.

The chain has TRBV4-2 and TRBJ2-3; TRBD1 matches at 10 bases. V was pared by 7 bases and J by 6 bases, with 7 bases of the junction left unmatched. The germline gives CDR1 LGHNA, CDR2 YNFKEQ. CDR3 length equals 14 residues. Here the CDR3 reads CASKGTGEADTQYF. CDR3 in DNA: TGTGCCAGCAAAGGGACAGGGGAGGCGGATACGCAGTATTTT.

The rearrangement links TRBV6-1 to TRBJ1-5; D is possibly TRBD1 (5 bases). The CDR3 has 15 amino acids. Looked up from germline, CDR1 is MNHNS and CDR2 is SASEGT. Deletions cut 5 bases from V and 3 bases from J, with 14 bases between. CDR3 sequence (DNA): TGTGCCAGCAGTCCGCGGGGGGGGTTCAATCAGCCCCAGCATTTT. Translating gives CASSPRGGFNQPQHF.

The gene calls are TRBV7-2 and TRBJ2-1; 7 bases map to TRBD2. The junction had 9 bases not matched to a gene; V was cut back by 0 bases and J by 16 bases. CDR1 is SGHTA, CDR2 FQGNSA, per germline. The CDR3 runs 13 residues. This CDR3 reads CASSLAMDTSAFF. Written as DNA, the CDR3 is TGTGCCAGCAGCTTAGCGATGGACACTAGCGCTTTCTTC.

The table lists this clone with a few counts. This chain joins TRBV19 and TRBJ1-2; D is undetermined. V was pared by 5 bases and J by 5 bases, with 6 bases between. The CDR3 spans 11 residues. Germline V gene lookup returns CDR1 LNHDA and CDR2 SQIVND (reference sequence). CDR3 in amino acids: CASSRRYGYTF. CDR3 nucleotide sequence: TGTGCCAGTAGTCGCAGATATGGCTACACCTTC.

As regards this clone: The germline gene is not matched at one end of the junction; a read error may be the cause. The chain couples TRBV5-6 to TRBJ1-5, with D possibly being TRBD1 (6 bases). Germline lookup yields CDR1 SGHDT and CDR2 YYEEEE. The CDR3 is 14 amino acids. CDR3 sequence (DNA): TGTGCCAGCAGCTACAGGGACGGCAATCGGCCCCAGCATTTT. Encoded protein: CASSYRDGNRPQHF.

This chain uses TRBV6-1 with TRBJ1-2, with TRBD1 matching 7 bases. The J segment lost 1 base and the V segment lost 5 bases, leaving 4 bases of the junction unmatched. This CDR3 is 14 amino acids long. Germline assignment: CDR1 MNHNS and CDR2 SASEGT. The CDR3 nucleotides are TGTGCCAGCAGTAGGGACAGAAGTAACTATGGCTACACCTTC. It yields the protein CASSRDRSNYGYTF.

The rearrangement uses TRBV5-1 and TRBJ2-1, with D perhaps matching TRBD2 (5 bases). Trimming stripped 3 bases from V and 0 bases from J, with 7 bases between. The CDR3 consists of 14 residues. Germline lookup yields CDR1 SGHRS and CDR2 YFSETQ. CDR3 nucleotide sequence: TGCGCCAGCAGCTCGGGGAGCTCCTACAATGAGCAGTTCTTC. Its protein product is CASSSGSSYNEQFF.

This clone was observed once. The chain is built from TRBV11-3 and TRBJ2-7; D not resolved. In germline, CDR1 is SGHNT, CDR2 YENEEA. Trimming took 1 base from V and 5 from J, leaving 6 bases between them. The length of the CDR3 is 12 residues. The CDR3 coding sequence is TGTGCCAGCAGCTTAGGGCATAACGAGCAGTACGTC. Protein product: CASSLGHNEQYV.

The V gene is TRBV6-6, the J gene TRBJ2-1; D is unclear. Germline-derived CDR1 and CDR2 are MNHNY and SVGAGI (reference sequence). Trimming shortened V by 5 bases and J by 1 base, and 12 bases separated the two germline ends. The CDR3 consists of 15 residues. CDR3 nucleotide sequence: TGTGCCAGCAGTGCCCCGGACCGTTCCTACAATGAGCAGTTCTTC. It encodes CASSAPDRSYNEQFF.

This clone has only a few counts. The V and J genes are TRBV28 and TRBJ1-4; TRBD1 matches 7 bases. CDR3 size: 17 residues. Germline lookup yields CDR1 MDHEN and CDR2 SYDVKM. V was pared by 3 bases and J by 0 bases, with 7 bases of the junction left unmatched. The CDR3 DNA sequence: TGTGCCAGCAGTTTCCCCCTCGGACAGGCAACTAATGAAAAACTGTTTTTT. It yields the protein CASSFPLGQATNEKLFF.

This chain uses TRBV11-3 with TRBJ2-1; 8 bases are a match to TRBD2. V was clipped by 10 bases and J by 0 bases; unmatched bases: 8. Germline V gives CDR1 SGHNT, CDR2 YENEEA. The CDR3 is 15 residues long. CDR3 residues: CATEPSGHSYNEQFF. The CDR3 bases are TGTGCCACAGAGCCTAGCGGGCACTCCTACAATGAGCAGTTCTTC.

V is TRBV6-5 and J is TRBJ2-7; D is unclear. With 5 bases removed from V and 3 bases from J, the gap between germline ends came to 11 bases. The length of the CDR3 is 13 residues. CDR1 is MNHEY and CDR2 is SVGAGI in the germline V gene. The CDR3 reads CASSRGRYYEQYF. The CDR3, as DNA: TGTGCCAGCAGTCGTGGGCGGTACTACGAGCAGTACTTC.

The chain combines TRBV7-2 with TRBJ2-5; tentative D call: TRBD1 (5 bases). V lost 5 bases and J 5 bases, leaving 15 bases between the germline ends. The CDR3 spans 14 residues. The germline V gene encodes CDR1 SGHTA and CDR2 FQGNSA. Written as DNA, the CDR3 is TGTGCCAGCAGCCCATCAGGGCTTCGGGAGACCCAGTACTTC. Encoded protein: CASSPSGLRETQYF.

The V call is TRBV7-2, the J call TRBJ2-1; D is ambiguous. Germline V gene data show CDR1 as SGHTA and CDR2 as FQGNSA. Trimming pared 3 bases from V and 2 bases from J, leaving 2 bases between. The CDR3 spans 12 residues. As DNA, the CDR3 is TGTGCCAGCAGCTTTACCTACAATGAGCAGTTCTTC. It specifies CASSFTYNEQFF.

The V and J genes are TRBV28 and TRBJ1-5; 7 bases are a match to TRBD1. This CDR3 spans 15 amino acids. Germline lookup yields CDR1 MDHEN and CDR2 SYDVKM. V was pared by 4 bases and J by 3 bases, with 6 bases of the junction left unmatched. The CDR3 DNA reads as TGTGCCAGCAGTTCCCCGGGACAGTTCAATCAGCCCCAGCATTTT. Translation gives CASSSPGQFNQPQHF.

The genes are TRBV6-6 and TRBJ1-5; D is undetermined. V lost 8 bases and J 1 base, leaving 12 bases between the germline ends. Germline CDR1 MNHNY, CDR2 SVGAGI (reference sequence). This CDR3 spans 14 amino acids. CDR3 sequence reads: CASAWEASNQPQHF. The CDR3 nucleotides read TGTGCCAGCGCGTGGGAGGCAAGCAATCAGCCCCAGCATTTT.

This clone was counted once. The J gene is TRBJ1-2, the V gene TRBV11-2; D not resolved. CDR3 size: 13 residues. Germline V gene lookup returns CDR1 SGHAT and CDR2 FQNNGV. V was pared by 3 bases and J by 2 bases, with 7 bases between. The CDR3 DNA sequence: TGTGCCAGCAGCTTGTATGGAAACTATGGCTACACCTTC. Translation gives CASSLYGNYGYTF.

The V gene is TRBV19, the J gene TRBJ1-6, with 9 positions matching TRBD1. The CDR3 extends over 13 amino acids. Germline V gene lookup returns CDR1 LNHDA and CDR2 SQIVND (reference sequence). J was trimmed by 10 bases and V by 3 bases; bases with no gene match: 1. The CDR3 nucleotides are TGTGCCAGTAGTATGGGACAGGGATCACCCCTCCACTTT. It codes for CASSMGQGSPLHF. Full variable domain (outside the CDR3, taken from reference TRBV19 and TRBJ1-6): DGGITQSPKYLFRKEGQNVTLSCEQNLNHDAMYWYRQDPGQGLRLIYYSQIVNDFQKGDIAEGYSVSREKKESFPLTVTSAQKNPTAFYLCASSMGQGSPLHFGNGTRLTVT.

This chain connects TRBV7-9 to TRBJ2-3; 8 positions agree with TRBD1. The V and J ends lost 5 bases and 1 base, in that order; junction bases with no gene match: 2. Per the germline V gene, CDR1 is SEHNR and CDR2 is FQNEAQ (reference sequence). There are 14 residues in the CDR3. The CDR3 is CASSPDRGTDTQYF. CDR3 in DNA: TGTGCCAGCAGCCCGGACAGGGGCACAGATACGCAGTATTTT.

This chain joins TRBV27 and TRBJ1-2; possible D gene TRBD1, 5 bases. V was clipped by 4 bases and J by 3 bases, with 9 bases between them. CDR1 MNHEY and CDR2 SMNVEV come from the germline V gene (reference sequence). This CDR3 is built from 13 residues. DNA for the CDR3: TGTGCCAGCAGTTCCGACAGAGACTATGGCTACACCTTC. This translates into CASSSDRDYGYTF.

The rearrangement uses TRBV6-6 and TRBJ1-2; TRBD1 aligns across 9 bases. This CDR3 is built from 14 residues. The V gene's germline CDR1 is MNHNY and CDR2 SVGAGI (reference sequence). With 7 bases clipped from V and 6 bases from J, the junction kept 9 bases outside the gene matches. CDR3 in DNA: TGTGCCAGCACCTCCCCGGGACAGGGACATGGCTACACCTTC. This codes for CASTSPGQGHGYTF.